This T cell receptor beta chain is drawn from a study of blood T cell repertoires in COVID-19. Study context: The samples span acute and convalescent COVID-19 from the United States, Italy and Spain. In each case, the material was cDNA or gDNA derived from T cells, B-cell-depleted T cells, or PBMCs.

Study processing details: Reference gene primer amplification gave nucleated cell count estimates. Profiling relied on immunoSEQ multiplex PCR, and the TCRdb table lists in-frame clones only, not all of them. From that table come the V and J calls and clone size; the DNA was used to work out D and trimming. Counted here are 90,000 to 120,000 clones, 90% to 95% occurring once; the ten biggest clones make up over 0.95%. The sample was peripheral blood. This receptor was obtained from a man between 60 and 75 years old with acute or convalescent COVID-19.

The CDR3 nucleotides are TGTGCCACCACACAGGGGGCCTCCCTTTATGGCTACACCTTC. Protein: CATTQGASLYGYTF. The chain joins TRBV19 to TRBJ1-2; TRBD1 matches 9 bases. V was pared by 10 bases and J by 5 bases, with 11 bases of the junction left unmatched. Germline CDR1 is LNHDA and CDR2 is SQIVND (reference sequence). The CDR3 is 14 residues long. Complete variable domain (other parts from reference TRBV19 and TRBJ1-2): DGGITQSPKYLFRKEGQNVTLSCEQNLNHDAMYWYRQDPGQGLRLIYYSQIVNDFQKGDIAEGYSVSREKKESFPLTVTSAQKNPTAFYLCATTQGASLYGYTFGSGTRLTVV.